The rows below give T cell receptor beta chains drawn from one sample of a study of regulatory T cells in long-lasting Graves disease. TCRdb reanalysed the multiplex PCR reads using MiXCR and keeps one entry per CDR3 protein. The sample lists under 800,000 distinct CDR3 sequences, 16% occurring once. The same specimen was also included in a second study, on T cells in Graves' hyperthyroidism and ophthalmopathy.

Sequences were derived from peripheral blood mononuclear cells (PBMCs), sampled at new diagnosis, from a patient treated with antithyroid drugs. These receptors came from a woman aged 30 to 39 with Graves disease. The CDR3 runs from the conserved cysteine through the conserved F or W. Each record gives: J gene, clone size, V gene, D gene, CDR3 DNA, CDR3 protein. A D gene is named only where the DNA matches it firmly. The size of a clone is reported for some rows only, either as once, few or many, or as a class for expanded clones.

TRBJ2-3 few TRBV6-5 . TGTGCCAGCAGTTACGACTTTGGGGATACGCAGTATTTT CASSYDFGDTQYF
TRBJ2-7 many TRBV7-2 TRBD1 TGTGCCAGCAGCCTTAGACAGGGACCTTCCTACGAGCAGTACTTC CASSLRQGPSYEQYF
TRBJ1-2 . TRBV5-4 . TGTGCCAGCAGCTTTTTCACTAATCCCGGCTACACCTTC CASSFFTNPGYTF
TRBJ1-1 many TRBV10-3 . TGTGCCACTGCGACACAGGCGACCCACACTGAATACATTGAAGCTTTCTTT CATATQATHTEYIEAFF
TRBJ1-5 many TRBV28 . TGTGCCAGCGCCCTCGGTAGTCAGCCCCAGCATTTT CASALGSQPQHF
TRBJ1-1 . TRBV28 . TGTGCCAGCATCCCGAGGCCGGGGGGCCGGTGGAACACTGAAGCTTTCTTT CASIPRPGGRWNTEAFF
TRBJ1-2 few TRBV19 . TGTGCCAGTACCCCTGATCTTAACTATGGCTACACCTTC CASTPDLNYGYTF
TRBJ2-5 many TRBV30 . TGTGCCTGGAGTGTACGAATCCGGGAGACCCAGTACTTC CAWSVRIRETQYF
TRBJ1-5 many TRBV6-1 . TGTGCCAGCAGTGAATCCCCTAGCAATCAGCCCCAGCATTTT CASSESPSNQPQHF
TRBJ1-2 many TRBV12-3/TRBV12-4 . TGTGCCAGCCGAGTCGGGGTTAACTATGGCTACACCTTC CASRVGVNYGYTF
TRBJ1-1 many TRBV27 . TGTGCCAGCAGTGGCCGGGCTCCGAACACTGAAGCTTTCTTT CASSGRAPNTEAFF
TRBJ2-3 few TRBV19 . TGTGCCAGTAAGAGGGGAGGCACAGATACGCAGTATTTT CASKRGGTDTQYF
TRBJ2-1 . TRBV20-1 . TGCAGTGCTAGAGATCAGACTAGACGCTCCTACAATGAGCAGTTCTTC CSARDQTRRSYNEQFF
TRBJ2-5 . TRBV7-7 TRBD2 TGTGCTAGCAGCGCCCGGAAGGGACTAGCGGCCCAAGAGACCCCGTACTTC CASSARKGLAAQETPYF
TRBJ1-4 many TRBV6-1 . TGTGCCAGCAGGAAAACGACAGCCCCCGAAAAACTGTTTTTT CASRKTTAPEKLFF
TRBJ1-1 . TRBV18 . TGTGCCAGCTCACCGGTAGACCCCTTTTTCACTGAAGCTTTCTTT CASSPVDPFFTEAFF
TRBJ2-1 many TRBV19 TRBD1 TGTGCCAGTAGTATAGATGCGACAGGGATCTACAATGAGCAGTTCTTC CASSIDATGIYNEQFF
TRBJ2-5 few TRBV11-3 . TGTGCCAGCAGCTTTACAGGGAAGGAGGCCCAGTACTTC CASSFTGKEAQYF
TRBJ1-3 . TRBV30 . TGTGCCTGCTGGGTTTATGGAAACACCATATATTTT CACWVYGNTIYF
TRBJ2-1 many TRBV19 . TGTGCCAGTAGTTCTTCGAGTGAGCAGTTCTTC CASSSSSEQFF
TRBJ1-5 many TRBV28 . TGTGCCAGCAGTTCCCTCGCGGAGGGCAGACAGCCCCAGCATTTT CASSSLAEGRQPQHF
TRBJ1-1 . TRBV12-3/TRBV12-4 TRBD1 TGTGCCAGCAGTTCGACAGGGACCGTCCATGAAGCTTTCTTT CASSSTGTVHEAFF
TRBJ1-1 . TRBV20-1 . TGCAGTGCCGGAGCTCGGGACCGCACTGAAGCTTTCTTT CSAGARDRTEAFF
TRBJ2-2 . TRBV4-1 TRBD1 TGCGCCAGCAGCCAAGAGACAGGGAGCACCGGGGAGCTGTTTTTT CASSQETGSTGELFF
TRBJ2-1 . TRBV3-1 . TGTGCCAGCAGCGTGAGGGTGCAGTTCTTC CASSVRVQFF
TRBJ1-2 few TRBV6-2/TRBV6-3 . TGTGCCAGCAGTTACTCGGGCGGCAGGGCCGGCACCTTC CASSYSGGRAGTF
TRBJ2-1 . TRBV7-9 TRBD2 TGTGCCAGCAGCCCAAGACTAGCGGGAGGCCTGAGCTCCTACAATGAGCAGTTCTTC CASSPRLAGGLSSYNEQFF
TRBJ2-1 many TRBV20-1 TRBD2 TGCAGTGTTAAGGGAGCGGGAGGGCCCAGTGAGCAGTTCTTC CSVKGAGGPSEQFF
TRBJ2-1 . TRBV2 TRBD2 TGTGCCAGCAGTGAAGCGCTTAGCGGGGGGGACTACAATGAGCAGTTCTTC CASSEALSGGDYNEQFF
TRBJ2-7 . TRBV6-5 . TGTGCCAGCAGTTACGAAGCCTACGAGCAGTACTTC CASSYEAYEQYF
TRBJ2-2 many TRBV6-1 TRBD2 TGTGCCAGCGACGATGAGGCGCGGGAGGGCACCGGGGAGCTGTTTTTT CASDDEAREGTGELFF
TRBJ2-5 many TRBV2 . TGTGCCAGCAGTGTGGGGTGGGGTTCCCGAGAGACCCAGTACTTC CASSVGWGSRETQYF
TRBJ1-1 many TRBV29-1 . TGCAGCGTTGAAGTGTCCTCGACGGAAGCTTTCTTT CSVEVSSTEAFF
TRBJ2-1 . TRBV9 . TGTGCCACCAGCGTAGTGGCAGCGGTGAGCTCCTACAATGAGCAGTTCTTC CATSVVAAVSSYNEQFF
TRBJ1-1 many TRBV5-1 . TGCGCCAGCAGCTTGCAACTACCGGACCTTGAAGCTTTCTTT CASSLQLPDLEAFF
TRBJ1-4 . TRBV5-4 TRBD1 TGTGCCAGCAGCTCCACAGGGGCTGAAGAAAGACTGTTTTTT CASSSTGAEERLFF
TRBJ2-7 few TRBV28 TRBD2 TGTGCCAGCAGTGTGCGGGAGGCGGGGAAATACGAGCAGTACTTC CASSVREAGKYEQYF
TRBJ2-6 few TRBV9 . TGTGCCAGCGAGCCACCTGGGGCCAACGTCCTGACTTTC CASEPPGANVLTF